One and the same sample provided the 32 T cell receptor beta chains below, sequenced in a study of OX40 agonist ivuxolimab in advanced cancers. The library was obtained by the immunoSEQ multiplex PCR assay. TCRdb took over this immuneACCESS table, retaining in-frame rearrangements with V and J assigned. Such tables are incomplete; in checked studies, under half of the missing clones stem from an unresolved V gene, and the remainder is unexplained. This sample is represented by tens of thousands of clones; roughly four fifths of them were singletons. About 0.75% of the sample is taken by the ten largest. Sequenced material: CD4+ or CD8+ T cells sorted from blood, taken in a trial of the OX40 agonist ivuxolimab. The source of these receptors is an adult with an advanced solid tumor such as melanoma, head and neck, liver or kidney cancer.

The J gene is TRBJ2-1, the V gene TRBV4-2; the D gene is possibly TRBD1 (5 bases). V lost 3 bases and J 6 bases, leaving 15 bases between the germline ends. Germline CDR1 is LGHNA and CDR2 is YNFKEQ. The CDR3 covers 15 residues. CDR3: CASSQKSQGINEQFF. The CDR3 coding sequence is TGTGCCAGCAGCCAGAAATCCCAGGGAATCAATGAGCAGTTCTTC.

This clone has just a few counts. V gene TRBV10-3 combines with J gene TRBJ2-1; D gene unclear. The CDR3 has 12 residues. V shed 2 bases and J shed 3 bases, with 2 bases lying between them. Looked up from germline, CDR1 is ENHRY and CDR2 is SYGVKD. The CDR3 sequence is CAISEDYNEQFF. The CDR3 coding sequence is TGTGCCATCAGTGAGGACTACAATGAGCAGTTCTTC.

The chain uses TRBV29-1 and TRBJ2-1, with D possibly TRBD2 on 5 matching bases. CDR1 is SQVTM, CDR2 ANQGSEA, per germline. V lost 5 bases, J lost 2 bases, and 13 bases lay in between. This CDR3 region has 14 residues. CDR3 in amino acids: CSVRERDAYNEQFF. The CDR3 DNA is TGCAGCGTTAGGGAGCGTGACGCCTACAATGAGCAGTTCTTC.

The chain joins TRBV5-4 to TRBJ2-7; D might be TRBD1 (6 bases). Per the germline V gene, CDR1 is SGHNT and CDR2 is YYREEE (reference sequence). CDR3 length: 12 residues. Trimming stripped 3 bases from V and 2 bases from J, with 6 bases between. This CDR3 is CASSWDTYEQYF. CDR3 nucleotides: TGTGCCAGCAGCTGGGACACCTACGAGCAGTACTTC.

CDR3 residues: CASTLGGETQYF. The CDR3, as DNA: TGTGCCAGCACCCTGGGGGGGGAGACCCAGTACTTC. This sequence joins TRBV2 and TRBJ2-5; 7 positions match TRBD2. V trimming: 7 bases; J trimming: 5 bases; junction bases outside the gene matches: 4. This CDR3 has 12 amino acids. Per the germline V gene, CDR1 is SNHLY and CDR2 is FYNNEI.

This CDR3 reads CASSAFDRGRGEKLFF. As DNA, the CDR3 is TGTGCCAGCAGCGCATTCGACAGGGGGCGCGGTGAAAAACTGTTTTTT. The V and J genes are TRBV7-9 and TRBJ1-4; 10 bases agree with TRBD1. The CDR3 is made up of 16 amino acids. Germline loops: CDR1 SEHNR, CDR2 FQNEAQ (reference sequence). Trimming cost V 5 bases and J 7 bases; bases outside gene matches: 10.

The V and J genes are TRBV5-1 and TRBJ2-5; 7 bases line up with TRBD1. After removal of 2 bases from V and 4 bases from J, the junction contained 8 bases not matched to a gene. Per the germline V gene, CDR1 is SGHRS and CDR2 is YFSETQ. This CDR3 region has 15 residues. In DNA, the CDR3 is TGCGCCAGCAGCTTTATAACAGGGGCGCGAGAGACCCAGTACTTC. This sequence encodes CASSFITGARETQYF. The full variable domain, in which reference TRBV5-1 and TRBJ2-5 provide the parts outside the CDR3, is KAGVTQTPRYLIKTRGQQVTLSCSPISGHRSVSWYQQTPGQGLQFLFEYFSETQRNKGNFPGRFSGRQFSNSRSEMNVSTLELGDSALYLCASSFITGARETQYFGPGTRLLVL.

This clone is a singleton in its sample. The V call is TRBV7-9, the J call TRBJ1-4; no firm D call. V was cut by 5 bases and J by 3 bases, with 10 bases left in between. CDR1 and CDR2 (germline): SEHNR, FQNEAQ (reference sequence). There are 14 residues in the CDR3. Written as DNA, the CDR3 is TGTGCCAGCAGCGCACGAGAGTCTAATGAAAAACTGTTTTTT. Translating it yields CASSARESNEKLFF.

This clone was detected a few times. The CDR3 loop reads CASSRVVPNTEAFF. CDR3 coding DNA: TGCGCCAGCAGCCGCGTCGTACCGAACACTGAAGCTTTCTTT. V and J are TRBV5-1 and TRBJ1-1; D is uncertain. The CDR3 extends over 14 amino acids. The germline V gene has CDR1 SGHRS and CDR2 YFSETQ. V lost 4 bases and J 1 base, leaving 11 bases between the germline ends.

The genes are TRBV27 and TRBJ2-7, with D possibly called TRBD1 or TRBD2 (5 bases each). Germline V lookup: CDR1 MNHEY, CDR2 SMNVEV (reference sequence). There are 17 residues in the CDR3. The ends were cut back, 3 bases at V and 2 bases at J, with 20 bases in the middle. As DNA, the CDR3 is TGTGCCAGCAGTTTTGCCGTGTCGCCTTTGGGGGCCTACGAGCAGTACTTC. Encoded protein: CASSFAVSPLGAYEQYF.

J is TRBJ2-2 and V is TRBV7-9, with unresolved D. Germline loops: CDR1 SEHNR, CDR2 FQNEAQ (reference sequence). CDR3 size: 12 residues. V was cut by 1 base and J by 8 bases, with 5 bases left in between. The CDR3 region has the DNA TGTGCCAGCAGCTTAGAACGGGGGGAGCTGTTTTTT. It yields the protein CASSLERGELFF.

V usage is TRBV2 and J usage is TRBJ2-7, with D possibly TRBD2 on 6 matching bases. Trimming cost V 0 bases and J 1 base, with 13 bases left between them. The CDR3 is 16 residues long. Per the germline V gene, CDR1 is SNHLY and CDR2 is FYNNEI. This chain's CDR3 is CASSEASGLVSYEQYF. The DNA for the CDR3 is TGTGCCAGCAGTGAAGCGAGCGGGTTAGTGTCCTACGAGCAGTACTTC.

The J gene is TRBJ1-2, the V gene TRBV10-3, with D possibly being TRBD1 (5 bases). V shed 6 bases and J shed 8 bases, with 16 bases lying between them. This CDR3 region has 13 residues. The germline gives CDR1 ENHRY, CDR2 SYGVKD. Here the CDR3 reads CAISPGTRPGYTF. Here the CDR3 DNA reads TGTGCCATCAGCCCCGGGACGAGGCCCGGCTACACCTTC.

The V and J genes are TRBV4-1 and TRBJ2-1, with TRBD2 matching 7 bases. Trimming removed 0 bases from V and 4 bases from J; junction bases left unmatched: 6. The germline V gene encodes CDR1 MGHRA and CDR2 YSYEKL. The CDR3 has 16 residues. CDR3 loop: CASSQDLAARYNEQFF. For the CDR3, the DNA is TGCGCCAGCAGCCAAGACCTAGCGGCGAGATACAATGAGCAGTTCTTC.

The gene calls are TRBV5-1 and TRBJ2-7; 9 nucleotides match TRBD1. Germline CDR1 is SGHRS and CDR2 is YFSETQ. J lost 1 base, V lost 4 bases, and 6 bases had no gene match. The CDR3 is made up of 15 amino acids. For the CDR3, the DNA is TGCGCCAGCAGCCTGGGACAGGGAGTATCCTACGAGCAGTACTTC. It yields the protein CASSLGQGVSYEQYF.

V is TRBV6-5 and J is TRBJ2-1; D unresolved. The ends were cut back, 5 bases at V and 8 bases at J, with 7 bases in the middle. Germline V gene data show CDR1 as MNHEY and CDR2 as SVGAGI. CDR3 length equals 11 residues. CDR3 protein: CASSPRDEQFF. CDR3 sequence (DNA): TGTGCCAGCAGTCCAAGGGATGAGCAGTTCTTC.

The chain links TRBV6-1 to TRBJ2-5, with 7 bases that match TRBD1. V lost 5 bases, J lost 4 bases, and 10 bases stayed unmatched. The CDR3 sequence is 15 residues long. CDR1 and CDR2 (germline): MNHNS, SASEGT. The CDR3 is CASSRTGVGSETQYF. CDR3 sequence (DNA): TGTGCCAGCAGTCGTACAGGGGTAGGATCAGAGACCCAGTACTTC.

This sequence joins TRBV5-1 and TRBJ1-2, with 7 bases aligning to TRBD1. Unmatched junction bases numbered 6, after V lost 5 bases and J lost 5 bases. Germline CDR1 and CDR2: SGHRS and YFSETQ. The CDR3 runs to 13 residues. The CDR3 DNA is TGCGCCAGCAGTCGGGACAGAGTATATGGCTACACCTTC. This encodes CASSRDRVYGYTF.

The rearrangement joins TRBV7-8 to TRBJ2-2, with 8 positions matching TRBD2. Germline V gene lookup returns CDR1 SGHVS and CDR2 FQNEAQ. V trimming: 10 bases; J trimming: 6 bases; junction bases outside the gene matches: 16. The CDR3 length is 16 residues. This CDR3 reads CATAQRESDRAGELFF. The DNA of the CDR3 is TGTGCCACGGCTCAGCGGGAGTCCGATAGGGCCGGGGAGCTGTTTTTT.

The rearrangement links TRBV6-5 to TRBJ1-1; D is possibly TRBD1 (5 bases). The CDR3 consists of 13 residues. The V and J ends lost 6 bases and 9 bases respectively, with 17 bases between them. From germline, CDR1 is MNHEY and CDR2 SVGAGI. Here the CDR3 DNA reads TGTGCCAGCAGCCAAAGCTGGGGCCGGAAAGCTTTCTTT. Residues: CASSQSWGRKAFF.

This clone was seen just once. CDR3 protein: CASSLSYEQYF. The CDR3 bases are TGTGCCAGCAGCCTTTCCTACGAGCAGTACTTC. The gene calls are TRBV4-2 and TRBJ2-7; the D is unclear. The CDR3 contains 11 residues. Trimming pared 4 bases from V and 1 base from J, leaving 2 bases between. Germline CDR1 reads LGHNA; CDR2 reads YNFKEQ.

Regarding this clone: Within the sample, other DNA sequences also encode this same CDR3. V and J are TRBV6-1 and TRBJ2-5; D not resolved. Germline V gene data show CDR1 as MNHNS and CDR2 as SASEGT. Trimming removed 4 bases from V and 3 bases from J, with 9 bases in between. This CDR3 is built from 13 residues. CDR3 region: CASSVDREETQYF. In nucleotides, the CDR3 is TGTGCCAGCAGTGTGGACCGCGAAGAGACCCAGTACTTC.

The chain combines TRBV9 with TRBJ2-5; 7 bases align to TRBD1. The CDR3 loop spans 15 amino acids. The V segment lost 4 bases and the J segment 5 bases; nucleotides outside the gene matches: 11. Germline loops: CDR1 SGDLS, CDR2 YYNGEE. The CDR3 loop reads CASSHLVGGSETQYF. Written as DNA, the CDR3 is TGTGCCAGCAGCCACCTAGTAGGGGGCAGCGAGACCCAGTACTTC.

V is TRBV5-1 and J is TRBJ2-5, with D perhaps TRBD1 or TRBD2 (6 bases each). Germline CDR1 and CDR2: SGHRS and YFSETQ. Trimming left V 5 bases short and J 3 bases short, with 14 bases between. This CDR3 spans 14 amino acids. DNA for the CDR3: TGCGCCAGCAGAGGGGGGAGTTTCGAAGAGACCCAGTACTTC. It translates to CASRGGSFEETQYF.

The J gene is TRBJ2-1, the V gene TRBV20-1; D not certain. The CDR3 contains 11 residues. V lost 1 base, J lost 5 bases, and 3 bases lay in between. Looked up from germline, CDR1 is DFQATT and CDR2 is SNEGSKA (reference sequence). The chain's CDR3 is CSARGNNEQFF. Written as DNA, the CDR3 is TGCAGTGCTAGAGGTAACAATGAGCAGTTCTTC.

The chain recombines TRBV7-2 with TRBJ1-2, with TRBD1 as a possible D gene (5 bases). V gave up 4 bases and J gave up 4 bases, with 10 bases separating them. CDR1 and CDR2 from the germline V gene are SGHTA and FQGNSA. This CDR3 is built from 13 residues. Written as DNA, the CDR3 is TGTGCCAGCAGCTCGGGACGGGGCTATGGCTACACCTTC. Translated: CASSSGRGYGYTF.

V is TRBV2 and J is TRBJ1-1; 7 bases are shared with TRBD1. The J segment lost 3 bases and the V segment lost 6 bases, leaving 7 bases of the junction unmatched. CDR3 size: 14 residues. CDR1 is SNHLY, CDR2 FYNNEI, per germline. CDR3 sequence: CASRTTGHDTEAFF. The CDR3 nucleotides read TGTGCCAGCAGGACGACAGGGCATGACACTGAAGCTTTCTTT.

V is TRBV6-5 and J is TRBJ1-6; D possibly corresponds to TRBD1 (5 bases). This CDR3 spans 15 amino acids. CDR1 is MNHEY and CDR2 is SVGAGI in the germline V gene. Trimming shortened V by 0 bases and J by 7 bases, and 10 bases separated the two germline ends. The CDR3 spells CASSYSGTPNSPLHF. CDR3 DNA sequence: TGTGCCAGCAGTTACTCCGGGACCCCGAATTCACCCCTCCACTTT.

The chain has TRBV18 and TRBJ2-3, with D perhaps matching TRBD1 (5 bases). V dropped 3 bases and J dropped 4 bases, with 11 bases sitting between them. Germline loops: CDR1 KGHSH, CDR2 LQKENI. The CDR3 runs 14 residues. The CDR3 is CASSPRQQADTQYF. The CDR3 DNA reads TGTGCCAGCTCACCGAGACAGCAGGCAGATACGCAGTATTTT.

The V call is TRBV13, the J call TRBJ1-4, with a possible D match to TRBD1 (5 bases). The CDR3 is 14 amino acids. The V end lost 6 bases, the J end lost 8 bases, and 16 bases lay between the germline ends. Germline CDR1 PRHDT, CDR2 FYEKMQ (reference sequence). In DNA form, the CDR3 reads TGTGCCAGCAGGGGGCTATTGTTTGGGGAAAAACTGTTTTTT. It translates to CASRGLLFGEKLFF. Drawing the rest from reference TRBV13 and TRBJ1-4, the complete variable domain is AAGVIQSPRHLIKEKRETATLKCYPIPRHDTVYWYQQGPGQDPQFLISFYEKMQSDKGSIPDRFSAQQFSDYHSELNMSSLELGDSALYFCASRGLLFGEKLFFGSGTQLSVL.

This chain uses TRBV5-1 with TRBJ1-6; 7 bases align to TRBD1. Germline CDR1 reads SGHRS; CDR2 reads YFSETQ. The CDR3 extends over 15 amino acids. Trimming took 2 bases from V and 10 from J; bases not matched to a gene: 9. CDR3 loop: CASSFQRTGVSPLHF. The CDR3 nucleotides read TGCGCCAGCAGCTTTCAACGGACAGGAGTATCACCCCTCCACTTT.

This clone was counted only a few times. This chain connects TRBV11-3 to TRBJ2-3; 8 bases fit TRBD2. This CDR3 region has 16 residues. CDR1 is SGHNT and CDR2 is YENEEA in the germline V gene. With V trimmed by 5 bases and J by 2 bases, 9 bases remained unmatched. The DNA of the CDR3 is TGTGCCAGCAGCCCCGGCGAGCGGGAGACCACAGATACGCAGTATTTT. This translates into CASSPGERETTDTQYF.